This T cell receptor (beta chain) is drawn from a study of PD-1 blockade in mismatch repair-deficient tumors. Findings and limits, study-wide: After pembrolizumab, tumor-resident clones rose rapidly, then generally contracted before radiologic responses.

V gave up 3 bases and J gave up 7 bases, with 12 bases separating them. The CDR3 covers 14 residues. Germline CDR1 MNHNS, CDR2 SASEGT. A remark on this clone: Its specificity is unknown.

TCRs were sequenced from a few patients responding to pembrolizumab. Here immunoSEQ multiplex PCR was the method, and the copy in TCRdb shows in-frame clones only, minus some. This table has some 66,000 clones, about 91% appearing once. Here the sequenced sample was peripheral blood, taken 52 weeks after starting pembrolizumab. The rearrangement links TRBV6-1 to TRBJ2-2, with D unclear. The TCR was taken from an adult with mismatch repair-deficient cancer. The CDR3 protein is CASSDMGLRGELFF. The CDR3 DNA reads TGTGCCAGCAGTGATATGGGTTTGCGCGGGGAGCTGTTTTTT.